Below, 9 T cell receptor beta chains from the same sample are listed, as sequenced in a study of blood T cell repertoires in COVID-19. Repertoires were generated with immunoSEQ multiplex PCR, while TCRdb's copy carries only in-frame clones and drops some. In the table there are a few hundred thousand clones, approximately 87% of which are singletons. The sample was peripheral blood. Receptors were obtained from a man aged 60 to 75 who had recovered from COVID-19.

J is TRBJ1-1 and V is TRBV19; 9 positions match TRBD1. The germline V gene has CDR1 LNHDA and CDR2 SQIVND (reference sequence). The CDR3 contains 13 residues. V shed 5 bases and J 6 bases; nucleotides not matched to a gene: 4. The DNA for the CDR3 is TGTGCCAGTAGTCCTAGGACAGGGGCTGAAGCTTTCTTT. Amino acid sequence: CASSPRTGAEAFF. Supplemented by reference TRBV19 and TRBJ1-1, the full variable domain reads DGGITQSPKYLFRKEGQNVTLSCEQNLNHDAMYWYRQDPGQGLRLIYYSQIVNDFQKGDIAEGYSVSREKKESFPLTVTSAQKNPTAFYLCASSPRTGAEAFFGQGTRLTVV.

The V and J genes are TRBV19 and TRBJ2-7; the D gene is possibly TRBD2 (6 bases). Per the germline V gene, CDR1 is LNHDA and CDR2 is SQIVND (reference sequence). The CDR3 has 14 amino acids. Deletions cut 8 bases from V and 7 bases from J, with 21 bases between. The CDR3 DNA reads TGTGCCAGTGGGCCCGGGGAACTACGGGGGGAGCAGTACTTC. It is translated as CASGPGELRGEQYF.

The chain is built from TRBV7-2 and TRBJ2-1, with 14 bases lining up with TRBD2. V was pared by 1 base and J by 8 bases, with 7 bases of the junction left unmatched. There are 17 residues in the CDR3. Germline V gene data show CDR1 as SGHTA and CDR2 as FQGNSA. The CDR3 protein is CASSLVGTSGSLDEQFF. CDR3 sequence (DNA): TGTGCCAGCAGCTTAGTGGGGACTAGCGGGAGTCTCGATGAGCAGTTCTTC.

This clone has ten or more counts. This chain uses TRBV7-7 with TRBJ2-2; 7 positions match TRBD2. The CDR3 contains 16 residues. The V and J ends lost 5 bases and 0 bases, in that order; junction bases with no gene match: 6. The germline V gene has CDR1 SSHAT and CDR2 FNYEAQ (reference sequence). Written as DNA, the CDR3 is TGTGCCAGCAGCAATACCGGGACTACGAACACCGGGGAGCTGTTTTTT. It yields the protein CASSNTGTTNTGELFF.

This chain joins TRBV9 and TRBJ2-1, with TRBD2 identical over 11 bases. Germline lookup yields CDR1 SGDLS and CDR2 YYNGEE. J lost 14 bases, V lost 0 bases, and 16 bases had no gene match. CDR3 size: 17 residues. For the CDR3, the DNA is TGTGCCAGCAGCGTAGCTACGAGGATAACTAGCGGGAGTAAGAAGTTCTTC. Encoded protein: CASSVATRITSGSKKFF.

This chain joins TRBV9 and TRBJ2-1; 7 positions match TRBD2. The V segment lost 0 bases and the J segment 3 bases; nucleotides outside the gene matches: 6. The CDR3 length is 16 residues. Germline-derived CDR1 and CDR2 are SGDLS and YYNGEE. The CDR3 region has the DNA TGTGCCAGCAGCGTAGCCCCAGCGGGAAGCTACAATGAGCAGTTCTTC. Its translation: CASSVAPAGSYNEQFF.

The chain combines TRBV5-4 with TRBJ1-2; possible D gene TRBD1, 6 bases. CDR3 size: 13 residues. Per the germline V gene, CDR1 is SGHNT and CDR2 is YYREEE (reference sequence). The ends were cut back, 5 bases at V and 10 bases at J, with 18 bases in the middle. The CDR3 loop reads CASRGSITGYYTF. For the CDR3, the DNA is TGTGCCAGCAGGGGATCCATAACAGGGTACTACACCTTC.

V gene TRBV7-3 combines with J gene TRBJ2-5, with D unresolved. V was shortened by 1 base and J by 5 bases, with 11 bases between the two germline ends. The length of the CDR3 is 14 residues. The germline gives CDR1 SGHTA, CDR2 FQGTGA. CDR3 in DNA: TGTGCCAGCAGCTTAAATGCAGGCTCGGAGACCCAGTACTTC. It specifies CASSLNAGSETQYF.

The rearrangement uses TRBV24-1 and TRBJ1-1, with 7 positions matching TRBD1. This CDR3 has 14 residues. Unmatched junction bases numbered 7, after V lost 7 bases and J lost 3 bases. Germline assignment: CDR1 KGHDR and CDR2 SFDVKD. DNA for the CDR3: TGTGCCACCAGCGCAAACGACAGGGACACTGAAGCTTTCTTT. Amino acid sequence: CATSANDRDTEAFF.